This entry lists 27 T cell receptor beta chains sequenced from one sample in a study of cytomegalovirus exposure and HLA in healthy donors. Primers: 60 Vbeta forward and 13 Jbeta reverse. TCRdb's copy holds only in-frame clones and misses some; the assay was immunoSEQ multiplex PCR. This sample's table reports some 39,000 clones. The sequencing input was PBMCs. All receptors come from a male donor in good health and CMV-seronegative.

This chain uses TRBV19 with TRBJ1-5; no clear D. The CDR3 is made up of 16 amino acids. The V end was cut by 3 bases, the J end by 1 base, with 13 bases between. Per the germline V gene, CDR1 is LNHDA and CDR2 is SQIVND (reference sequence). The DNA for the CDR3 is TGTGCCAGTAGTATTAGGCCAGGCCAGAGCAATCAGCCCCAGCATTTT. Encoded protein: CASSIRPGQSNQPQHF.

CDR3: CASSPGQGNQPQHF. CDR3 nucleotide sequence: TGTGCCAGCTCACCGGGACAGGGCAATCAGCCCCAGCATTTT. The chain employs TRBV18 and TRBJ1-5; 8 nucleotides agree with TRBD1. Germline trimming cut 3 bases from V and 2 bases from J; bases unmatched to any gene: 0. The CDR3 contains 14 residues. CDR1 and CDR2 from the germline V gene are KGHSH and LQKENI.

The gene calls are TRBV5-1 and TRBJ2-3; 9 bases agree with TRBD1. With V trimmed by 5 bases and J by 4 bases, 8 bases remained unmatched. Germline-derived CDR1 and CDR2 are SGHRS and YFSETQ. The CDR3 is 15 amino acids. The CDR3 loop reads CASRPTGGISDTQYF. CDR3 sequence (DNA): TGCGCCAGCAGGCCAACAGGGGGCATATCAGATACGCAGTATTTT.

The J gene is TRBJ2-5, the V gene TRBV5-8; D not resolved. The J call may be wrong; the DNA end is better matched by TRBJ2-7. CDR1 and CDR2 from the germline V gene are SGHTS and YDEGEE. The CDR3 extends over 12 amino acids. Written as DNA, the CDR3 is TGTGCCAGCAGCCCCGGTTACTACGAGCAGTACTTC. Its translation is CASSPGYYEQYF.

The chain employs TRBV15 and TRBJ2-7; possible D gene TRBD1, 5 bases. This CDR3 contains 15 residues. Germline V lookup: CDR1 LNHNV, CDR2 YYDKDF (reference sequence). Trimming took off 1 base at V and 2 bases at J, with 12 bases between the two ends. In DNA, the CDR3 is TGTGCCACCAGCAGAGGACAGAGGAAAACCTACGAGCAGTACTTC. Its protein product is CATSRGQRKTYEQYF. The full variable domain, completed using reference TRBV15 and TRBJ2-7, is DAMVIQNPRYQVTQFGKPVTLSCSQTLNHNVMYWYQQKSSQAPKLLFHYYDKDFNNEADTPDNFQSRRPNTSFCFLDIRSPGLGDTAMYLCATSRGQRKTYEQYFGPGTRLTVT.

The chain uses TRBV28 and TRBJ1-2; D unclear. Germline V gene lookup returns CDR1 MDHEN and CDR2 SYDVKM. This CDR3 spans 15 amino acids. Deletions cut 4 bases from V and 1 base from J, with 13 bases between. The CDR3 sequence is CASSSPGRVNYGYTF. CDR3 sequence (DNA): TGTGCCAGCAGTTCCCCGGGGAGAGTTAACTATGGCTACACCTTC.

J is TRBJ1-6 and V is TRBV23-1; no definite D call. TRBV23-1 is an ORF; its function is uncertain. The CDR3 covers 17 residues. Trimming took off 0 bases at V and 8 bases at J, with 17 bases between the two ends. The CDR3 DNA is TGCGCCAGCAGTCAATCGCGGGTGGTACTTCGGGATTCACCCCTCCACTTT. Translated: CASSQSRVVLRDSPLHF.

This chain connects TRBV5-1 to TRBJ2-7; possibly TRBD1 for D (6 bases). The germline V and J ends were trimmed by 2 bases and 7 bases, with 13 bases remaining between them. CDR1 and CDR2 from the germline V gene are SGHRS and YFSETQ. The CDR3 is 13 residues long. The CDR3 nucleotides read TGCGCCAGCAGCTTCCAGGGGACGGGAGAGCAGTACTTC. As protein: CASSFQGTGEQYF.

This chain links TRBV2 with TRBJ2-5, with D possibly matching TRBD1 (6 bases). Judging by the DNA end, TRBJ2-7 fits better; the J call may be wrong. Germline assignment: CDR1 SNHLY and CDR2 FYNNEI. The CDR3 totals 13 residues. CDR3 residues: CASSDRGPYEQYF. As DNA, the CDR3 is TGTGCCAGCAGTGACAGGGGCCCCTACGAGCAGTACTTC.

This chain links TRBV6-5 with TRBJ1-3, with unresolved D. CDR3 length: 14 residues. Germline values: CDR1 MNHEY, CDR2 SVGAGI. With 7 bases removed from V and 0 bases from J, the gap between germline ends came to 10 bases. DNA of the CDR3: TGTGCCAGCAAGAGGGCAGCCTCTGGAAACACCATATATTTT. Its translation: CASKRAASGNTIYF.

V usage is TRBV7-9 and J usage is TRBJ1-1; D gene unclear. The CDR3 has 13 amino acids. Deletions cut 3 bases from V and 10 bases from J, with 15 bases between. From germline, CDR1 is SEHNR and CDR2 FQNEAQ (reference sequence). DNA for the CDR3: TGTGCCAGCAGCTTTGTGACCCTCGGGGTAGCTTTCTTT. As protein: CASSFVTLGVAFF.

CDR3 sequence (DNA): TGTGCCAGCAGCCCCGGCAAGCGGAACACTGAAGCTTTCTTT. This codes for CASSPGKRNTEAFF. This chain joins TRBV7-9 and TRBJ1-1; D ambiguous. With 5 bases removed from V and 1 base from J, the gap between germline ends came to 11 bases. Per germline, CDR1 SEHNR and CDR2 FQNEAQ (reference sequence). The CDR3 contains 14 residues.

The chain couples TRBV21-1 to TRBJ2-1; TRBD2 reflects the table's D call only, with no check against the DNA. TRBV21-1 is a pseudogene. The CDR3 has 14 amino acids. Here the CDR3 reads CASSLLRVLDEQFF. CDR3 nucleotide sequence: TGTGCCAGCAGCCTCCTACGGGTGCTAGATGAGCAGTTCTTC.

This CDR3 reads CASKPGSSYNEQFF. In DNA, the CDR3 is TGTGCCAGTAAACCTGGTAGCTCCTACAATGAGCAGTTCTTC. The chain carries TRBV19 and TRBJ2-1; the D is unclear. Germline CDR1 is LNHDA and CDR2 is SQIVND (reference sequence). The length of the CDR3 is 14 residues. V lost 7 bases, J lost 0 bases, and 10 bases lay in between.

The rearrangement uses TRBV18 and TRBJ2-7; D might be TRBD1 (5 bases). V was shortened by 4 bases and J by 9 bases, with 19 bases between the two germline ends. The length of the CDR3 is 14 residues. Per germline, CDR1 KGHSH and CDR2 LQKENI. CDR3 loop: CASSLDVTGNGQYF. In nucleotides, the CDR3 is TGTGCCAGCTCACTCGACGTCACAGGCAATGGGCAGTACTTC.

V gene TRBV6-4 combines with J gene TRBJ2-1; D perhaps matches TRBD2 (5 bases). Trimming left V 4 bases short and J 5 bases short, with 12 bases between. The CDR3 loop spans 14 amino acids. In germline, CDR1 is MRHNA, CDR2 SNTAGT. The CDR3 region has the DNA TGTGCCAGCAGTGTCGGAGGTGTCCACAATGAGCAGTTCTTC. Its translation is CASSVGGVHNEQFF.

The chain has TRBV29-1 and TRBJ2-1, with D tentatively TRBD1 (6 bases). Germline CDR1 is SQVTM and CDR2 is ANQGSEA. The CDR3 is 15 residues long. Trimming cost V 0 bases and J 4 bases, with 13 bases left between them. The CDR3 spells CSVEDTAGVYNEQFF. The DNA of the CDR3 is TGCAGCGTTGAAGATACAGCAGGGGTGTACAATGAGCAGTTCTTC.

The chain carries TRBV7-3 and TRBJ1-1; D might be TRBD1 (6 bases). V was cut by 1 base and J by 5 bases, with 8 bases left in between. Germline CDR1 SGHTA, CDR2 FQGTGA. The CDR3 is 13 amino acids. The CDR3, as DNA: TGTGCCAGCAGCTTAAACAGGGAGACTGAAGCTTTCTTT. The encoded protein is CASSLNRETEAFF.

The chain joins TRBV4-1 to TRBJ2-3; tentative D call: TRBD2 (5 bases). Looked up from germline, CDR1 is MGHRA and CDR2 is YSYEKL. The CDR3 is made up of 13 amino acids. V was clipped by 3 bases and J by 9 bases, with 13 bases between them. DNA of the CDR3: TGCGCCAGCAGCCAGAGTACCACGGGGACGCAGTATTTT. Protein: CASSQSTTGTQYF.

CDR3 nucleotide sequence: TGTGCCAGCAGTTCCTTAGGGACAGGGAACACTGAAGCTTTCTTT. This gives the protein CASSSLGTGNTEAFF. This chain links TRBV28 with TRBJ1-1; the match to TRBD1 covers 8 bases. V shed 4 bases and J 1 base; nucleotides not matched to a gene: 5. The CDR3 spans 15 residues. CDR1 is MDHEN and CDR2 is SYDVKM in the germline V gene.

The chain couples TRBV19 to TRBJ1-1, with 7 positions matching TRBD1. Germline CDR1 is LNHDA and CDR2 is SQIVND (reference sequence). This CDR3 contains 15 residues. V lost 5 bases and J lost 4; bases outside the gene matches: 10. The CDR3 sequence: CASSRPTGIGTEAFF. The CDR3 coding sequence is TGTGCCAGTAGTCGGCCGACAGGGATTGGCACTGAAGCTTTCTTT.

The chain recombines TRBV14 with TRBJ1-2, with TRBD1 matching 7 bases. Germline V gene data show CDR1 as SGHDN and CDR2 as FVKESK. CDR3 length: 17 residues. Losses at the gene ends were 0 bases for V and 2 bases for J; bases not matched to a gene: 9. The CDR3 protein is CASSQDLWGTENYGYTF. Written as DNA, the CDR3 is TGTGCCAGCAGCCAAGATTTGTGGGGGACAGAGAACTATGGCTACACCTTC.

This rearrangement joins TRBV19 to TRBJ1-2; no firm D call. The V end was cut by 0 bases, the J end by 2 bases, with 10 bases between. Germline assignment: CDR1 LNHDA and CDR2 SQIVND (reference sequence). The CDR3 has 15 residues. CDR3 sequence reads: CASSIEISANYGYTF. The CDR3, as DNA: TGTGCCAGTAGTATAGAAATCTCAGCGAACTATGGCTACACCTTC.

This rearrangement joins TRBV5-4 to TRBJ1-1, with D tentatively TRBD1 (5 bases). V was cut by 0 bases and J by 2 bases, with 11 bases left in between. The CDR3 runs 15 residues. CDR1 and CDR2 from the germline V gene are SGHNT and YYREEE (reference sequence). The CDR3: CASSLGGRGNTEAFF. The CDR3, as DNA: TGTGCCAGCAGCTTGGGTGGGAGGGGAAACACTGAAGCTTTCTTT.

This chain connects TRBV7-2 to TRBJ2-7; no clear D. V was trimmed by 2 bases and J by 2 bases, leaving 13 bases between them. From germline, CDR1 is SGHTA and CDR2 FQGNSA. This CDR3 comprises 15 residues. CDR3 DNA: TGTGCCAGCAGCTTATCTGCGGCAGAGCCCTACGAGCAGTACTTC. It codes for CASSLSAAEPYEQYF.

This chain uses TRBV5-6 with TRBJ1-4; perhaps TRBD1 as D (6 bases). The CDR3 totals 17 residues. CDR1 and CDR2 (germline): SGHDT, YYEEEE. The V and J ends lost 3 bases and 0 bases respectively, with 15 bases between them. CDR3 amino acids: CASSSRGWSATNEKLFF. The CDR3 coding sequence is TGTGCCAGCAGCTCCAGGGGATGGAGTGCAACTAATGAAAAACTGTTTTTT.

This chain joins TRBV6-5 and TRBJ1-3; maybe TRBD1 (5 bases). Trimming removed 2 bases at V and 0 bases at J, with 8 bases between. The CDR3 runs 15 residues. Germline V gene sequence: CDR1 MNHEY, CDR2 SVGAGI. The CDR3 loop reads CASSYGGISGNTIYF. CDR3 nucleotide sequence: TGTGCCAGCAGTTACGGGGGGATCTCTGGAAACACCATATATTTT.